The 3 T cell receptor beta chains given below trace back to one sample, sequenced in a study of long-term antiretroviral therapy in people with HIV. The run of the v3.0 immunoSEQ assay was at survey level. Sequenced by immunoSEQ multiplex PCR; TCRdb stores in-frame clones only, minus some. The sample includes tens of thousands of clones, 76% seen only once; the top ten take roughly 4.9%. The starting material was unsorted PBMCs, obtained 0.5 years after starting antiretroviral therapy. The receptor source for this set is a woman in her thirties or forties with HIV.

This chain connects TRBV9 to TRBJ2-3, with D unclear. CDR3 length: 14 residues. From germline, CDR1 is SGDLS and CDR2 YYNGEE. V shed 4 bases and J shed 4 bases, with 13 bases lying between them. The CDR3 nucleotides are TGTGCCAGCAGCCGTAACAATCAGGCAGATACGCAGTATTTT. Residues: CASSRNNQADTQYF. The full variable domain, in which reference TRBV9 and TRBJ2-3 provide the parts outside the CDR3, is DSGVTQTPKHLITATGQRVTLRCSPRSGDLSVYWYQQSLDQGLQFLIQYYNGEERAKGNILERFSAQQFPDLHSELNLSSLELGDSALYFCASSRNNQADTQYFGPGTRLTVL.

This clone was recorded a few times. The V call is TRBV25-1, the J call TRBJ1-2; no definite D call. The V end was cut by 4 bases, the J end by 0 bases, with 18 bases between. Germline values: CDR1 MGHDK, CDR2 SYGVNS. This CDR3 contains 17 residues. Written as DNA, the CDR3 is TGTGCCAGCAGTGTAGTAGGTGGACGGTTGACTAACTATGGCTACACCTTC. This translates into CASSVVGGRLTNYGYTF.

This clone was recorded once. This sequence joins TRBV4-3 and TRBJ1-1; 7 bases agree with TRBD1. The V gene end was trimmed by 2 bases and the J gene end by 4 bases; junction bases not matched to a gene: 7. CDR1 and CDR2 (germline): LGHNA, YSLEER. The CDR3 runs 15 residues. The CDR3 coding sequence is TGCGCCAGCAGCCAAAGGTCGGCAGGGGGCACTGAAGCTTTCTTT. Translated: CASSQRSAGGTEAFF.